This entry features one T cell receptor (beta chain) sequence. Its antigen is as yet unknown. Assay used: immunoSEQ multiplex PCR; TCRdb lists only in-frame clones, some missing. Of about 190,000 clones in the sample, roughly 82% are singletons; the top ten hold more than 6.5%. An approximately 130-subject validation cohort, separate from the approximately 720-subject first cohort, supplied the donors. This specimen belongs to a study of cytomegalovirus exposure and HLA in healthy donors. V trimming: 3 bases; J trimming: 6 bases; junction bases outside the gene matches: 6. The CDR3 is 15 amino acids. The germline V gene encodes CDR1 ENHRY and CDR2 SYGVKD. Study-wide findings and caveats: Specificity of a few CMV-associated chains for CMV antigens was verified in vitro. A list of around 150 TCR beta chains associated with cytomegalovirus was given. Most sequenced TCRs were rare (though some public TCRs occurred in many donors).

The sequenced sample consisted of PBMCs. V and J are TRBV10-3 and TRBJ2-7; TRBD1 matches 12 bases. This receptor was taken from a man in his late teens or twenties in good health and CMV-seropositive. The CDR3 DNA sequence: TGTGCCATCAGTGAACCGGGACAGGGGGCATCCGAGCAGTACTTC. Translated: CAISEPGQGASEQYF.